The 19 T cell receptor beta chains below come from one sample, sequenced in a study of human T cells and chemical hapten exposure. TCRdb reprocessed the RACE reads with MiXCR, giving one entry per CDR3 protein. This sample yields about 340,000 distinct CDR3 sequences, of which 6% to 8.5% are seen a single time; less than 10% belongs to the top ten. Time point in this sample: patch test 1, 2 weeks after DPC sensitization. The treatment here: therapeutic diphenylcyclopropenone sensitization with weekly scalp DPC. This material consisted of whole blood, taken in connection with sensitization to the hapten diphenylcyclopropenone (DPC). The receptors derive from a woman between 18 and 30 years old with alopecia areata. Some clones in this sample may be carry-over from other donors' samples.

This clonotype was seen ten or more times. Written as DNA, the CDR3 is TGTGCCAGCAGCTCGACAGGGTACGGTGTCAATGAGCAGTTCTTC. This encodes CASSSTGYGVNEQFF. This sequence joins TRBV5-5 and TRBJ2-1; 7 bases line up with TRBD1. The CDR3 loop spans 15 amino acids. The germline CDR1 and CDR2 sequences are SGHKS and YYEKEE (reference sequence). V trimming: 3 bases; J trimming: 6 bases; junction bases outside the gene matches: 9.

CDR3 coding DNA: TGTGCCAGCAGCCCAAACCCAAAATCGACTACACAGTACGAGCAGTACTTC. Its protein product is CASSPNPKSTTQYEQYF. The chain carries TRBV5-4 and TRBJ2-7, with D possibly being TRBD2 (5 bases). The V and J ends lost 4 bases and 4 bases respectively, with 24 bases between them. The CDR3 length is 17 residues. From germline, CDR1 is SGHNT and CDR2 YYREEE (reference sequence). Full variable domain (outside the CDR3, taken from reference TRBV5-4 and TRBJ2-7): ETGVTQSPTHLIKTRGQQVTLRCSSQSGHNTVSWYQQALGQGPQFIFQYYREEENGRGNFPPRFSGLQFPNYSSELNVNALELDDSALYLCASSPNPKSTTQYEQYFGPGTRLTVT.

The chain uses TRBV29-1 and TRBJ1-1; 8 bases are a match to TRBD1. This CDR3 spans 13 amino acids. Germline CDR1 SQVTM, CDR2 ANQGSEA. Germline trimming cut 4 bases from V and 6 bases from J; bases unmatched to any gene: 7. The CDR3 DNA follows: TGCAGCGTTGCTAGGGACAGGCGGGCTGAAGCTTTCTTT. It codes for CSVARDRRAEAFF.

This clonotype was detected a few times. This chain joins TRBV5-6 and TRBJ2-7, with 7 bases fitting TRBD2. The CDR3 is made up of 16 amino acids. The junction had 15 bases not matched to a gene; V was cut back by 4 bases and J by 5 bases. Germline V CDR1 and CDR2: SGHDT, YYEEEE. CDR3: CASSPPGGGLWNEQYF. CDR3 bases: TGTGCCAGCAGCCCGCCCGGCGGGGGACTTTGGAACGAGCAGTACTTC.

The chain uses TRBV7-8 and TRBJ1-1; no clear D gene. Germline V CDR1 and CDR2: SGHVS, FQNEAQ. This CDR3 spans 13 amino acids. Trimming took off 1 base at V and 7 bases at J, with 10 bases between the two ends. CDR3 protein: CASSLGRKNEAFF. CDR3 DNA sequence: TGTGCCAGCAGCTTAGGTCGGAAAAATGAAGCTTTCTTT.

This clonotype was detected many times. The chain employs TRBV21-1 and TRBJ2-3. TRBV21-1 is recorded as a pseudogene. This CDR3 contains 16 residues. CDR3: CASSNRVRPSTSPQYF. The CDR3 DNA follows: TGTGCCAGCAGCAATCGGGTGAGACCTAGCACAAGTCCGCAGTATTTT.

This clonotype was seen ten or more times. The chain employs TRBV29-1 and TRBJ2-1; TRBD1 might be the D (5 bases). Germline V gene lookup returns CDR1 SQVTM and CDR2 ANQGSEA. The V gene lost 4 bases and the J gene lost 8 bases, with 9 bases spanning the gap. The CDR3 is 11 amino acids. CDR3 region: CSVAGWDEQFF. The CDR3 coding sequence is TGCAGCGTTGCAGGGTGGGATGAGCAGTTCTTC.

The chain is built from TRBV2 and TRBJ1-2; no reliable D call. The CDR3 sequence is 14 residues long. Deletions cut 3 bases from V and 0 bases from J, with 8 bases between. Looked up from germline, CDR1 is SNHLY and CDR2 is FYNNEI. CDR3 sequence: CASSEYRSNYGYTF. CDR3 sequence (DNA): TGTGCCAGCAGTGAGTACAGATCTAACTATGGCTACACCTTC.

The CDR3 spells CASSALGALGTEAFF. The CDR3 bases are TGTGCCAGCAGTGCGTTAGGGGCATTGGGCACTGAAGCTTTCTTT. This chain links TRBV28 with TRBJ1-1, with D perhaps TRBD1 (5 bases). The germline V gene has CDR1 MDHEN and CDR2 SYDVKM. The CDR3 runs 15 residues. V shed 5 bases and J shed 4 bases, with 17 bases lying between them.

This clonotype was found a few times. This chain joins TRBV6-1 and TRBJ1-5, with D unclear. The V and J ends lost 0 bases and 9 bases respectively, with 9 bases between them. The V gene's germline CDR1 is MNHNS and CDR2 SASEGT. The CDR3 is 13 residues long. For the CDR3, the DNA is TGTGCCAGCAGTGAAGCGCTTCGTCGGCCCCAGCATTTT. Protein product: CASSEALRRPQHF.

This clonotype was observed a few times. The J gene is TRBJ2-5, the V gene TRBV11-2; 10 bases match TRBD2. Germline lookup yields CDR1 SGHAT and CDR2 FQNNGV. V lost 4 bases and J lost 4; bases outside the gene matches: 3. The CDR3 covers 14 residues. The CDR3: CASSSPSGGETQYF. The CDR3 nucleotides are TGTGCCAGCAGCTCTCCTAGCGGGGGAGAGACCCAGTACTTC.

This clonotype was seen a handful of times. The chain links TRBV6-6 to TRBJ2-7; 10 bases map to TRBD2. Germline V lookup: CDR1 MNHNY, CDR2 SVGAGI (reference sequence). The CDR3 runs 16 residues. Losses at the gene ends were 8 bases for V and 4 bases for J; bases not matched to a gene: 14. CDR3 protein: CASSSPASGGVYEQYF. CDR3 bases: TGTGCCAGCTCATCCCCGGCGAGCGGGGGGGTGTACGAGCAGTACTTC.

This clonotype was counted between two and nine times. This sequence joins TRBV24-1 and TRBJ2-1; D is unresolved. The CDR3 has 15 amino acids. Trimming stripped 3 bases from V and 4 bases from J, with 12 bases between. Germline V lookup: CDR1 KGHDR, CDR2 SFDVKD. The CDR3 sequence: CATSDTGPGYNEQFF. The DNA for the CDR3 is TGTGCCACCAGTGATACCGGACCTGGGTACAATGAGCAGTTCTTC.

This clonotype was counted at least ten times. The chain is built from TRBV12-3 or TRBV12-4 and TRBJ2-7; D is uncertain. The V end lost 6 bases, the J end lost 7 bases, and 16 bases lay between the germline ends. There are 13 residues in the CDR3. The CDR3 nucleotides are TGTGCCAGCAGGAGACTCTTCGATGGGGAGCAGTACTTC. Translated: CASRRLFDGEQYF.

The chain employs TRBV7-9 and TRBJ1-6; maybe TRBD1 (6 bases). The CDR3 runs to 18 residues. CDR1 is SEHNR and CDR2 is FQNEAQ in the germline V gene (reference sequence). V was shortened by 4 bases and J by 0 bases, with 16 bases between the two germline ends. The CDR3 spells CASSSGQWDSSYNSPLHF. The CDR3 DNA reads as TGTGCCAGCAGCTCGGGACAATGGGACTCCTCCTATAATTCACCCCTCCACTTT. Full variable domain (missing parts from reference TRBV7-9 and TRBJ1-6): DTGVSQNPRHKITKRGQNVTFRCDPISEHNRLYWYRQTLGQGPEFLTYFQNEAQLEKSRLLSDRFSAERPKGSFSTLEIQRTEQGDSAMYLCASSSGQWDSSYNSPLHFGNGTRLTVT.

Ten or more counts support this clonotype. V usage is TRBV7-2 and J usage is TRBJ2-1; D perhaps matches TRBD2 (5 bases). This CDR3 has 13 residues. Per germline, CDR1 SGHTA and CDR2 FQGNSA. V lost 2 bases and J lost 8, with 10 bases in between. CDR3 coding DNA: TGTGCCAGCAGCTTAAGTAGCGTTGATGAGCAGTTCTTC. Encoded protein: CASSLSSVDEQFF.

At least ten counts were recorded for this clonotype. This CDR3 reads CASREKDGSGANVLTF. CDR3 nucleotides: TGTGCCAGCAGGGAAAAGGACGGCTCTGGGGCCAACGTCCTGACTTTC. The chain couples TRBV2 to TRBJ2-6; D uncertain. Germline CDR1 reads SNHLY; CDR2 reads FYNNEI. CDR3 size: 16 residues. The germline V and J ends were trimmed by 6 bases and 0 bases, with 12 bases remaining between them.

This rearrangement joins TRBV5-1 to TRBJ2-7; 8 bases agree with TRBD1. The V and J ends lost 3 bases and 4 bases, in that order; junction bases with no gene match: 3. Germline lookup yields CDR1 SGHRS and CDR2 YFSETQ. The CDR3 extends over 13 amino acids. The CDR3 reads CASSSDRVYEQYF. CDR3 sequence (DNA): TGCGCCAGCAGCTCGGACAGGGTGTACGAGCAGTACTTC.

The sample holds a few counts of this clonotype. J is TRBJ1-2 and V is TRBV27; 7 nucleotides align to TRBD1. The J segment lost 5 bases and the V segment lost 5 bases, leaving 11 bases of the junction unmatched. Germline CDR1 is MNHEY and CDR2 is SMNVEV (reference sequence). The CDR3 extends over 15 amino acids. This CDR3 reads CASSPGTANRYGYTF. Written as DNA, the CDR3 is TGTGCCAGCAGTCCTGGGACAGCCAACCGGTATGGCTACACCTTC.